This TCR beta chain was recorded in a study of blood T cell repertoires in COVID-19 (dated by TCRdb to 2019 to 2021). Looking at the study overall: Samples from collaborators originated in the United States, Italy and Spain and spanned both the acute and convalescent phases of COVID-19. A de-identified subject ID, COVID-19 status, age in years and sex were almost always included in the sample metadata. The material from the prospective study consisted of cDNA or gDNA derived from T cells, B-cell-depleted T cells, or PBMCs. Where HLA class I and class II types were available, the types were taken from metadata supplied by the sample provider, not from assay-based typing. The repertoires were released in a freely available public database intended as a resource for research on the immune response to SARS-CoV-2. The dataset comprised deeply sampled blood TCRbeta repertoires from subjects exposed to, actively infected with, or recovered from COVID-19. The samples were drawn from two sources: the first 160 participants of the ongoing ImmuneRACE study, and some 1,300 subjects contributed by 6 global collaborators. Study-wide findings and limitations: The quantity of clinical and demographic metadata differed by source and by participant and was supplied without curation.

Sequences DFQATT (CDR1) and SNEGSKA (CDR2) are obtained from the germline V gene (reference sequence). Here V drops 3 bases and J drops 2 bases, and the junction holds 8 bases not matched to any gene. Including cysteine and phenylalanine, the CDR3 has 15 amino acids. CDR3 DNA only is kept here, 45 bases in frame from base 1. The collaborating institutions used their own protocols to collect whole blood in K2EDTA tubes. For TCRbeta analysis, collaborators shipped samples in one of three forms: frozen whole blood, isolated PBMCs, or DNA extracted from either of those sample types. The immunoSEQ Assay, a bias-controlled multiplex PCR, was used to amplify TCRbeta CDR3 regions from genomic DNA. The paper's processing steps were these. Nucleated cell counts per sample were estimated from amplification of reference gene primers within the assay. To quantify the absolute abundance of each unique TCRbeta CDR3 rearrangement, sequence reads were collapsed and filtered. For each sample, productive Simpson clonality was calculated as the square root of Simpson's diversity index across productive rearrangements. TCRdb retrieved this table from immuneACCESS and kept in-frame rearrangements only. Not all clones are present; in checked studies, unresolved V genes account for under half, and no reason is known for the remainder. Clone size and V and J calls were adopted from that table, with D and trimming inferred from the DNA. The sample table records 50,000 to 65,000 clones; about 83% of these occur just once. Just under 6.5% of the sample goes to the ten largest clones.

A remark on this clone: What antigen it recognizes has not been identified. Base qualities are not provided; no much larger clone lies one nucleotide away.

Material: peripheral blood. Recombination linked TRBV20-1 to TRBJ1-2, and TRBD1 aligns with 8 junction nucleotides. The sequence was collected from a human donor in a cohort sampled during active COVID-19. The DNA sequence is TGCAGTGCTAGTTTACTGGGACAGGCAAACTATGGCTACACCTTC. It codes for CSASLLGQANYGYTF.